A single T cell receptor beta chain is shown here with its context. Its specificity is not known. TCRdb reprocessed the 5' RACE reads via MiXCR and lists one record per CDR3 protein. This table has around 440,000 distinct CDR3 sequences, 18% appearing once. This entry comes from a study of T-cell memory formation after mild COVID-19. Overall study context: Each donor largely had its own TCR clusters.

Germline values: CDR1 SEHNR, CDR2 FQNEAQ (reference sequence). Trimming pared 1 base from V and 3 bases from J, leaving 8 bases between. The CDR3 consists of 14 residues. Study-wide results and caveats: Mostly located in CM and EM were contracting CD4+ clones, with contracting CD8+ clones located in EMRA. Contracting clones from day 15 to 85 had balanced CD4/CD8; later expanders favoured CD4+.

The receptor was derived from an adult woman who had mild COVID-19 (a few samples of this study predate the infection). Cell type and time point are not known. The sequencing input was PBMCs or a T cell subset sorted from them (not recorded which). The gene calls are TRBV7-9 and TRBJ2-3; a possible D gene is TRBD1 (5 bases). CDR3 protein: CASSLGRQTDTQYF. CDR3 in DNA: TGTGCCAGCAGCTTAGGGCGACAGACAGATACGCAGTATTTT.